The sample holds a few counts of the clone carrying this T cell receptor beta chain. Its target is unknown. This entry belongs to a study of T-cell memory formation after mild COVID-19. CDR3 length: 15 amino acids. The V and J ends lost 2 bases and 5 bases respectively, with 14 bases between them. CDR1 and CDR2 from the germline V gene are SGHRS and YFSETQ. Whole-study results and caveats: CD4/CD8 balance characterized clones contracting day 15 to 85, and CD4+ skew characterized later expanders. Pre-infection memory held some responding clones, suggesting pre-existing cross-reactive T cells responded. Those CD4+ clones that contracted were mainly in CM and EM (CD8+ ones in EMRA).

TCRdb ran MiXCR on the 5' RACE reads and lists one entry per CDR3 protein. The sample consists of over 300,000 distinct CDR3 sequences, 20% to 25% of them appearing once. Input material: PBMCs or a T cell subset sorted from them (not recorded which). The TCR originated in a young man who had mild COVID-19 (a few samples of this study predate the infection). Cell type and time point are not known. The chain carries TRBV5-1 and TRBJ1-5, with a tentative D call TRBD1 (6 bases). The chain's CDR3 is CASSFSGGLDQPQHF. The CDR3 region has the DNA TGCGCCAGCAGCTTTTCGGGGGGCTTAGATCAGCCCCAGCATTTT.